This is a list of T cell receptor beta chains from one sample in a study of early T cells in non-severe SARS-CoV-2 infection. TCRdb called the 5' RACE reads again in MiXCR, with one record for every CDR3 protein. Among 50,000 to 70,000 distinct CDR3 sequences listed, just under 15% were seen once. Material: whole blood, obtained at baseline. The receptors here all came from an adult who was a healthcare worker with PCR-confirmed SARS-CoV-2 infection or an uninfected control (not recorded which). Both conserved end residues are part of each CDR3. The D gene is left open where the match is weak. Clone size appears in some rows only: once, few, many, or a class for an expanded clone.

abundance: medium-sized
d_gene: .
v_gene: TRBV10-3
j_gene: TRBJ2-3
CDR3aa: CAISESDGDTQYF
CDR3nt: TGTGCCATCAGTGAGTCTGATGGGGATACGCAGTATTTT

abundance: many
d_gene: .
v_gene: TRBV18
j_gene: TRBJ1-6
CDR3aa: CASSPSLNSPLHF
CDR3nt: TGTGCCAGCTCACCTTCTTTAAATTCACCCCTCCACTTT

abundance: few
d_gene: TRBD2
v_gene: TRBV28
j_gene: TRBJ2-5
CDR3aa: CASSSIGTSGRRETQYF
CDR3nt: TGTGCCAGCAGTTCAATCGGGACTAGCGGGAGGAGGGAGACCCAGTACTTC

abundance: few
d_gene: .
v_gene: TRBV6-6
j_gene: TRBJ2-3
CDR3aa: CASSYSDTQYF
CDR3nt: TGTGCCAGCAGTTATTCAGATACGCAGTATTTT

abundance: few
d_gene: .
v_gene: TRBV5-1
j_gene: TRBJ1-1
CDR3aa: CASSLGGGSNTEAFF
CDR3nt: TGCGCCAGCAGCTTGGGGGGTGGCTCTAACACTGAAGCTTTCTTT

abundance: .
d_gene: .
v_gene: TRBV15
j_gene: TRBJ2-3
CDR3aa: CATSRDLRDTQYF
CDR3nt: TGTGCCACCAGCAGAGATCTTCGGGATACGCAGTATTTT

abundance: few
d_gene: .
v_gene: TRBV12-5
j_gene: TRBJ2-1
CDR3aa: CASGLVDLGDYNEQFF
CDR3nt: TGTGCTAGTGGTTTGGTCGATTTGGGAGATTACAATGAGCAGTTCTTC

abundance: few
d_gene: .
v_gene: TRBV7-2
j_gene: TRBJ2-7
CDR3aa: CASRIRGESSYEQYF
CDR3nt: TGTGCCAGCAGAATTCGAGGGGAAAGCTCCTACGAGCAGTACTTC

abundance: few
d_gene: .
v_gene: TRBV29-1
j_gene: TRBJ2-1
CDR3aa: CSVEQSRANEQFF
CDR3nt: TGCAGCGTTGAACAATCCAGGGCCAATGAGCAGTTCTTC

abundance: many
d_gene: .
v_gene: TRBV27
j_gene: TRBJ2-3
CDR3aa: CATQRDPTDTQYF
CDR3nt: TGTGCCACCCAACGGGACCCCACAGATACGCAGTATTTT

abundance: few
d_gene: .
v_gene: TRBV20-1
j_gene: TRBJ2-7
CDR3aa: CSASADSTYEQYF
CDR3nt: TGCAGTGCTAGTGCCGACAGTACCTACGAGCAGTACTTC

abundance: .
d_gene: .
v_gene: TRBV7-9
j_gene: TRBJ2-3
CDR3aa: CASSFGAGTDTQYF
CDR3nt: TGTGCCAGCAGCTTTGGGGCCGGGACAGATACGCAGTATTTT

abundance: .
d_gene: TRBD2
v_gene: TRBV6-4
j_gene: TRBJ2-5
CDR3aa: CASSRSSGSKSQETQYF
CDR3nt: TGTGCCAGCAGCCGTTCTAGCGGGAGTAAATCTCAAGAGACCCAGTACTTC

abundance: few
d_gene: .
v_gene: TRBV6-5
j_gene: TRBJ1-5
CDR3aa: CASSYAQGSNQPQHF
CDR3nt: TGTGCCAGCAGTTATGCTCAGGGTAGCAATCAGCCCCAGCATTTT

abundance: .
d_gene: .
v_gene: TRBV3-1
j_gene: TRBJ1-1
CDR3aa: CASSQERLQNTEAFF
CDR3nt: TGTGCCAGCAGCCAAGAAAGACTGCAGAACACTGAAGCTTTCTTT

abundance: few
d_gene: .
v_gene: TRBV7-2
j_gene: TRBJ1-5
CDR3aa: CASSLAAGINQPQHF
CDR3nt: TGTGCCAGCAGCTTAGCGGCAGGGATCAATCAGCCCCAGCATTTT

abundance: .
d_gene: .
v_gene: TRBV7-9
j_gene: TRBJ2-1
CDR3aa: CAITGRDEQFF
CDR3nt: TGTGCCATCACGGGGAGAGATGAGCAGTTCTTC

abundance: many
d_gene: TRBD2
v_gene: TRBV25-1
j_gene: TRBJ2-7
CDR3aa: CASSRMGSGSGEQYF
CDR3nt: TGTGCCAGCAGTCGAATGGGTAGCGGGAGCGGAGAGCAGTACTTC

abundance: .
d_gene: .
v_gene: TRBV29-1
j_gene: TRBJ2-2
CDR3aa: CSVIRESTTGELFF
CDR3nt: TGCAGCGTTATCCGTGAGAGCACCACCGGGGAGCTGTTTTTT

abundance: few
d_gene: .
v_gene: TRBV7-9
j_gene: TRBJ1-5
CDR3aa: CASSAAGRNQPQHF
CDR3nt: TGTGCCAGCAGCGCCGCAGGGCGCAATCAGCCCCAGCATTTT

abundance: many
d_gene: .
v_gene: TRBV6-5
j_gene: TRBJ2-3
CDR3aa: CASSYSTGGSTDTQYF
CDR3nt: TGTGCCAGCAGTTACTCGACTGGGGGTAGCACAGATACGCAGTATTTT

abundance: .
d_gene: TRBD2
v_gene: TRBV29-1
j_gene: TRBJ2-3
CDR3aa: CSVDGGLATGTDTQYF
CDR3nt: TGCAGCGTTGACGGGGGACTAGCGACCGGCACAGATACGCAGTATTTT

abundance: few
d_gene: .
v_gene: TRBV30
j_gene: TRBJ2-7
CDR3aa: CAWTPLNEQYF
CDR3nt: TGTGCCTGGACCCCTTTGAACGAGCAGTACTTC

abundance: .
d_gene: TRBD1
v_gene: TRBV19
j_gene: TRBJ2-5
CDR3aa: CASSTGQGIQETQYF
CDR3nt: TGTGCCAGTAGTACCGGACAGGGGATCCAAGAGACCCAGTACTTC

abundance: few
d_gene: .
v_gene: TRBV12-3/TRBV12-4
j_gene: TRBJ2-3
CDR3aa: CASSWGGPGTDTQYF
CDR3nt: TGTGCCAGCTCCTGGGGGGGGCCGGGAACGGATACGCAGTATTTT

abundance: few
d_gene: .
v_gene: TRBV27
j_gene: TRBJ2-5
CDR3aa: CASSLLKETQYF
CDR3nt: TGTGCCAGCAGTCTTCTAAAAGAGACCCAGTACTTC

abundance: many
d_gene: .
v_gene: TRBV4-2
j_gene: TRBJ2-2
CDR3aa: CASSPRSWVDTGELFF
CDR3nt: TGTGCCAGCAGCCCCCGATCATGGGTCGACACCGGGGAGCTGTTTTTT

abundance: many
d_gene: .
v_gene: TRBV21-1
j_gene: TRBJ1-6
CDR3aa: CASSKDPQDRVNSPLHF
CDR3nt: TGTGCCAGCAGCAAAGACCCACAGGACAGGGTTAATTCACCCCTCCACTTT

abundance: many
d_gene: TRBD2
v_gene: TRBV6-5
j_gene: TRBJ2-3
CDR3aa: CASSSSGSSTDTQYF
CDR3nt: TGTGCCAGCAGTTCCAGCGGGAGCAGCACAGATACGCAGTATTTT

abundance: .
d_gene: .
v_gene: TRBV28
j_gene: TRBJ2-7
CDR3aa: CASRVQGKGEQYF
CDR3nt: TGTGCCAGCAGGGTACAGGGAAAGGGGGAGCAGTACTTC

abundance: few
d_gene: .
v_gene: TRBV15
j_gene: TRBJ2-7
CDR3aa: CATSRPPDEKGYEQYF
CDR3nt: TGTGCCACCAGCAGGCCCCCAGATGAAAAGGGCTACGAGCAGTACTTC

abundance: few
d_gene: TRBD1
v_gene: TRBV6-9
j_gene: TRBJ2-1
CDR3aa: CASKKGQDYNEQFF
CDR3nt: TGTGCCAGCAAAAAGGGACAGGATTACAATGAGCAGTTCTTC

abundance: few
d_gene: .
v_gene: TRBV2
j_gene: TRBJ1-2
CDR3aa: CASSVNEYGYTF
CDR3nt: TGTGCCAGCAGTGTAAACGAATATGGCTACACCTTC

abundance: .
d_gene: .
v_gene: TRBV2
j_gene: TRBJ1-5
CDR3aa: CASSEWEPQHF
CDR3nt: TGTGCCAGCAGTGAATGGGAGCCCCAGCATTTT

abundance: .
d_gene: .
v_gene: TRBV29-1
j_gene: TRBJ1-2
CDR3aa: CSCRSTPYGYTF
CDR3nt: TGCAGCTGTCGAAGTACCCCCTATGGCTACACCTTC

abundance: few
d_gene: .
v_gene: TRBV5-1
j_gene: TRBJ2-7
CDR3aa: CASSLGTGPAQYF
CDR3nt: TGCGCCAGCAGCTTGGGTACAGGACCCGCGCAGTACTTC

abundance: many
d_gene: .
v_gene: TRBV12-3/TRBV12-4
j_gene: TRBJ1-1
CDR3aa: CASSLTGNTEAFF
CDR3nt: TGTGCCAGCAGCCTTACAGGGAACACTGAAGCTTTCTTT

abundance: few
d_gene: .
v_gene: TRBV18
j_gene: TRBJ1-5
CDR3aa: CASSPPGQPDPQHF
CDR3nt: TGTGCCAGCTCACCACCGGGTCAACCTGATCCCCAGCATTTT

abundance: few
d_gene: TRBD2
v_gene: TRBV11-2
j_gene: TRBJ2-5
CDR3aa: CASSRLSIAGETQYF
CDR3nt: TGTGCCAGCAGCCGCCTATCCATAGCGGGGGAGACCCAGTACTTC

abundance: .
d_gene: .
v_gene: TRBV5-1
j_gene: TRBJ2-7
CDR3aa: CASSPPLSTYEQYF
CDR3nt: TGCGCCAGCAGCCCGCCCCTGAGCACCTACGAGCAGTACTTC

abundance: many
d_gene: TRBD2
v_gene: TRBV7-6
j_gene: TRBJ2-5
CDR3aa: CASSLARTSGFVSETQYF
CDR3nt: TGTGCCAGCAGCTTAGCCCGGACTAGCGGGTTTGTTTCAGAGACCCAGTACTTC

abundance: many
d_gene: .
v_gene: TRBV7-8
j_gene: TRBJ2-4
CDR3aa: CASSIGGGAKNIQYF
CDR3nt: TGTGCCAGCAGTATTGGTGGGGGGGCAAAAAACATTCAGTACTTC

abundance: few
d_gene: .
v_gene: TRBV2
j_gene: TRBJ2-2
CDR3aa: CASRSNGELFF
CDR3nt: TGTGCCAGCAGGAGTAACGGGGAGCTGTTTTTT

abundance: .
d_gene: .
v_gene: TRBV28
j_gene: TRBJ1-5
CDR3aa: CASSDLDQPQHF
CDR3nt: TGTGCCAGCAGCGATCTGGATCAGCCCCAGCATTTT

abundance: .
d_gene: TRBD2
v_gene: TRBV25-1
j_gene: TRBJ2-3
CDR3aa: CASGLAGFTDTQYF
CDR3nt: TGTGCCAGCGGACTAGCGGGGTTCACAGATACGCAGTATTTT

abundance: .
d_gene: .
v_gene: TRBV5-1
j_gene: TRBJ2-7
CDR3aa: CASSLNQLNEQYF
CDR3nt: TGCGCCAGCAGCTTGAATCAACTGAACGAGCAGTACTTC

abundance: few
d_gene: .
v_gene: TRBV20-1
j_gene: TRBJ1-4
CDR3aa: CSARDDKGMGEKLFF
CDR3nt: TGCAGTGCTAGAGATGATAAGGGGATGGGTGAAAAACTGTTTTTT

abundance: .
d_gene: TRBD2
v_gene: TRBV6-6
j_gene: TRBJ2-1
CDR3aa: CASSYGAGSSYNEQFF
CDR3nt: TGTGCCAGCAGTTACGGAGCGGGGAGCTCCTACAATGAGCAGTTCTTC

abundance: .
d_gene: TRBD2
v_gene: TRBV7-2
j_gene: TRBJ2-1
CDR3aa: CASSLGTSNDPYNEQFF
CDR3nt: TGTGCCAGCAGCTTAGGGACTAGCAACGACCCCTACAATGAGCAGTTCTTC

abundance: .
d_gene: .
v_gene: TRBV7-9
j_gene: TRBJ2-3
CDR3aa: CASSSLRISTDTQYF
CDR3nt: TGTGCCAGCAGCTCCCTGAGAATTAGCACAGATACGCAGTATTTT

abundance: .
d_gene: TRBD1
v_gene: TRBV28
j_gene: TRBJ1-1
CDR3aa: CASSPTGTANTEAFF
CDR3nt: TGTGCCAGCAGTCCCACCGGGACAGCCAACACTGAAGCTTTCTTT

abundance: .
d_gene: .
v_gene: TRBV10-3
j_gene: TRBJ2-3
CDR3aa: CAISSSNGTRNTQYF
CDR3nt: TGTGCCATCAGTAGCTCAAATGGGACTCGAAATACGCAGTATTTT

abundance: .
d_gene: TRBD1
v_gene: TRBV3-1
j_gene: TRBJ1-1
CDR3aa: CASSPGTGGLDTEAFF
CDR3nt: TGTGCCAGCAGCCCCGGGACAGGGGGCTTAGACACTGAAGCTTTCTTT

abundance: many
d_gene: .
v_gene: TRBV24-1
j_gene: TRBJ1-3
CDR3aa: CATSDAGSSGNTIYF
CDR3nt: TGTGCCACCAGTGATGCAGGATCTTCTGGAAACACCATATATTTT